This T cell receptor (beta chain) stems from a study of CXCR3-negative and CXCR3-positive naive CD8 T cells. Identification of naive CD8+ T cells rested on CD45RO-CCR7+CD27+CD95- status. A note on this clonotype: Its antigen remains unidentified.

Whole-study results and caveats: CXCR3 expression partially decreased after cryopreservation; most assays used fresh PBMCs. Between one naive subset and the other, surface CD5 was comparable, and TCR strength was inferred from TRB CDR3 properties. Unlike memory cells, which differed, naive CXCR3-negative and CXCR3-positive cells had similar TRBV-TRBJ usage. Naive cells with CXCR3 showed TRB CDR3s that were more hydrophobic than those in CXCR3-negative naive cells.

Carrying UMI labels, the TRB cDNA libraries were prepared through 5' RACE. TCRdb processed the 5' RACE reads again and assigns one entry to each CDR3 protein, with no DNA. The table for this sample gives tens of thousands of distinct CDR3 sequences. The CDR3 contains 15 residues. Germline V gives CDR1 MDHEN, CDR2 SYDVKM. Sequences were obtained from naive CXCR3+ CD8+ T cells from blood. Described subset: CD45RO-CCR7+CD27+CD95- naive CD8+ T cells expressing CXCR3 (TNR3+). The rearrangement links TRBV28 to TRBJ2-7; checking the TCRdb D call of TRBD1 is not possible without DNA. This receptor was identified in a human donor in good health. Some clones in this sample may be carry-over from other donors' samples. The CDR3 protein is CASSFSDSPSYEQYF.